This T cell receptor (beta chain) comes out of a study of shared clonotypes between healthy human individuals. Findings of the study overall: Lower generation probabilities were found for non-shared clonotypes than for those shared by all four donors.

As concerns this clone: The antigen is not known.

The CDR3 consists of 14 residues. V dropped 6 bases and J dropped 6; count of bases not matched to a gene: 9. The germline CDR1 and CDR2 sequences are KGHSH and LQKENI. Assay used: immunoSEQ multiplex PCR; TCRdb lists only in-frame clones, some missing. The sample lists 600,000 to 800,000 clones, around 70% occurring once. Material for sequencing was memory CD4+ T cells sorted from blood. Regarding subset: CD45RA-negative fraction. V and J are TRBV18 and TRBJ1-1; 8 nucleotides align to TRBD1. This TCR was sampled from a woman younger than 45 in good health. Here the CDR3 reads CASSSATGVSEAFF. CDR3 sequence (DNA): TGTGCCAGCTCCTCCGCGACAGGGGTATCTGAAGCTTTCTTT.